This record looks at one TCR beta chain sequence and its context. The germline CDR1 and CDR2 sequences are SGHTA and FQGNSA. The CDR3 length is 13 residues. Trimming removed 1 base at V and 5 bases at J, with 6 bases between. The data belong to a study of blood T cell repertoires in COVID-19. Assay used: immunoSEQ multiplex PCR; TCRdb lists only in-frame clones, some missing. The data show about 120,000 clones, 60% to 80% seen once. Sequencing used peripheral blood. The receptor was isolated from a man between 60 and 75 years old with acute or convalescent COVID-19. This rearrangement joins TRBV7-2 to TRBJ1-5, with D unclear. CDR3 in amino acids: CASSLDSHQPQHF. The CDR3 DNA is TGTGCCAGCAGCTTAGACAGCCATCAGCCCCAGCATTTT.